This TCR beta chain emerged from a study of T cells in localized non-small cell lung cancer. Notes on the study in general: The study found T cell clonality highest in uninvolved adjacent lung, above tumor. Median around 62 top-100 tumor clones were shared with paired adjacent lung. Patients showing higher blood T cell density tended to see longer overall survival. Tumor samples were not multi-region, leaving intratumor heterogeneity unexcluded.

On this clone: Its antigen is unidentified.

The CDR3 runs to 15 residues. Trimming took off 4 bases at V and 0 bases at J, with 11 bases between the two ends. CDR1 SGHKS and CDR2 YYEKEE come from the germline V gene (reference sequence). Only in-frame clones appear in the TCRdb table, and some are missing; sequencing was by immunoSEQ multiplex PCR. The sample has about 31,000 clones; approximately 94% are singletons. The clonotype originates from a woman aged 40-69 years with stage I lung adenocarcinoma. This chain links TRBV5-5 with TRBJ1-5; D unresolved. Sample: peripheral blood, taken before any cancer treatment. The CDR3 sequence is CASSPRAGSNQPQHF. The CDR3 nucleotides read TGTGCCAGCAGCCCACGGGCGGGTAGCAATCAGCCCCAGCATTTT.